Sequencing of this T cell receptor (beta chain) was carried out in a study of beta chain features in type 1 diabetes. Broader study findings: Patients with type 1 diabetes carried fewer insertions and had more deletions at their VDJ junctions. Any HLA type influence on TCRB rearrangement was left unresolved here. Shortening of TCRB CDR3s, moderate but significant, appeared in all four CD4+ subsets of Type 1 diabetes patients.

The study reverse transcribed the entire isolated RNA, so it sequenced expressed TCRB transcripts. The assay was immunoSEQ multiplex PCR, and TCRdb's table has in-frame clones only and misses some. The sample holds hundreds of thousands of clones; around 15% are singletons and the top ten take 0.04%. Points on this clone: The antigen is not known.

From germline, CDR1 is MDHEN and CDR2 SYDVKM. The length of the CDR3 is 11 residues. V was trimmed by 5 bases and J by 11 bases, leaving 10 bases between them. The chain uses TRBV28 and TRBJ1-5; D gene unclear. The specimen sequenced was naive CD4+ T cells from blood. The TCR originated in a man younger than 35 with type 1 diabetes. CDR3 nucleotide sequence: TGTGCCAGCAGTCTATTCGGGTCCCAGCATTTT. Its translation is CASSLFGSQHF.